Sequencing of this T cell receptor beta chain was carried out in a study of shared clonotypes between healthy human individuals. Overall study results and limits: Despite large depth, rarefaction showed incomplete sorted-subset sequencing. Collection of samples was limited to blood; tissue repertoires likely differ.

Germline lookup yields CDR1 SGHTA and CDR2 FQGNSA. The junction had 5 bases not matched to a gene; V was cut back by 7 bases and J by 5 bases. The length of the CDR3 is 14 residues. Profiled with immunoSEQ multiplex PCR; TCRdb holds only in-frame clones, not every one. The table includes approximately 2.4 million clones, about 94% detected once. Regarding this clone: Its antigen is unidentified.

Sequencing used naive CD4+ T cells sorted from blood. Subset specified: CD45RA+ positively selected. The receptor comes from a man aged 18 to 29 in good health. The J gene is TRBJ2-5, the V gene TRBV7-2; 12 nucleotides agree with TRBD2. This CDR3 is CASTRLAGVETQYF. The DNA of the CDR3 is TGTGCCAGCACCAGACTAGCGGGAGTGGAGACCCAGTACTTC.